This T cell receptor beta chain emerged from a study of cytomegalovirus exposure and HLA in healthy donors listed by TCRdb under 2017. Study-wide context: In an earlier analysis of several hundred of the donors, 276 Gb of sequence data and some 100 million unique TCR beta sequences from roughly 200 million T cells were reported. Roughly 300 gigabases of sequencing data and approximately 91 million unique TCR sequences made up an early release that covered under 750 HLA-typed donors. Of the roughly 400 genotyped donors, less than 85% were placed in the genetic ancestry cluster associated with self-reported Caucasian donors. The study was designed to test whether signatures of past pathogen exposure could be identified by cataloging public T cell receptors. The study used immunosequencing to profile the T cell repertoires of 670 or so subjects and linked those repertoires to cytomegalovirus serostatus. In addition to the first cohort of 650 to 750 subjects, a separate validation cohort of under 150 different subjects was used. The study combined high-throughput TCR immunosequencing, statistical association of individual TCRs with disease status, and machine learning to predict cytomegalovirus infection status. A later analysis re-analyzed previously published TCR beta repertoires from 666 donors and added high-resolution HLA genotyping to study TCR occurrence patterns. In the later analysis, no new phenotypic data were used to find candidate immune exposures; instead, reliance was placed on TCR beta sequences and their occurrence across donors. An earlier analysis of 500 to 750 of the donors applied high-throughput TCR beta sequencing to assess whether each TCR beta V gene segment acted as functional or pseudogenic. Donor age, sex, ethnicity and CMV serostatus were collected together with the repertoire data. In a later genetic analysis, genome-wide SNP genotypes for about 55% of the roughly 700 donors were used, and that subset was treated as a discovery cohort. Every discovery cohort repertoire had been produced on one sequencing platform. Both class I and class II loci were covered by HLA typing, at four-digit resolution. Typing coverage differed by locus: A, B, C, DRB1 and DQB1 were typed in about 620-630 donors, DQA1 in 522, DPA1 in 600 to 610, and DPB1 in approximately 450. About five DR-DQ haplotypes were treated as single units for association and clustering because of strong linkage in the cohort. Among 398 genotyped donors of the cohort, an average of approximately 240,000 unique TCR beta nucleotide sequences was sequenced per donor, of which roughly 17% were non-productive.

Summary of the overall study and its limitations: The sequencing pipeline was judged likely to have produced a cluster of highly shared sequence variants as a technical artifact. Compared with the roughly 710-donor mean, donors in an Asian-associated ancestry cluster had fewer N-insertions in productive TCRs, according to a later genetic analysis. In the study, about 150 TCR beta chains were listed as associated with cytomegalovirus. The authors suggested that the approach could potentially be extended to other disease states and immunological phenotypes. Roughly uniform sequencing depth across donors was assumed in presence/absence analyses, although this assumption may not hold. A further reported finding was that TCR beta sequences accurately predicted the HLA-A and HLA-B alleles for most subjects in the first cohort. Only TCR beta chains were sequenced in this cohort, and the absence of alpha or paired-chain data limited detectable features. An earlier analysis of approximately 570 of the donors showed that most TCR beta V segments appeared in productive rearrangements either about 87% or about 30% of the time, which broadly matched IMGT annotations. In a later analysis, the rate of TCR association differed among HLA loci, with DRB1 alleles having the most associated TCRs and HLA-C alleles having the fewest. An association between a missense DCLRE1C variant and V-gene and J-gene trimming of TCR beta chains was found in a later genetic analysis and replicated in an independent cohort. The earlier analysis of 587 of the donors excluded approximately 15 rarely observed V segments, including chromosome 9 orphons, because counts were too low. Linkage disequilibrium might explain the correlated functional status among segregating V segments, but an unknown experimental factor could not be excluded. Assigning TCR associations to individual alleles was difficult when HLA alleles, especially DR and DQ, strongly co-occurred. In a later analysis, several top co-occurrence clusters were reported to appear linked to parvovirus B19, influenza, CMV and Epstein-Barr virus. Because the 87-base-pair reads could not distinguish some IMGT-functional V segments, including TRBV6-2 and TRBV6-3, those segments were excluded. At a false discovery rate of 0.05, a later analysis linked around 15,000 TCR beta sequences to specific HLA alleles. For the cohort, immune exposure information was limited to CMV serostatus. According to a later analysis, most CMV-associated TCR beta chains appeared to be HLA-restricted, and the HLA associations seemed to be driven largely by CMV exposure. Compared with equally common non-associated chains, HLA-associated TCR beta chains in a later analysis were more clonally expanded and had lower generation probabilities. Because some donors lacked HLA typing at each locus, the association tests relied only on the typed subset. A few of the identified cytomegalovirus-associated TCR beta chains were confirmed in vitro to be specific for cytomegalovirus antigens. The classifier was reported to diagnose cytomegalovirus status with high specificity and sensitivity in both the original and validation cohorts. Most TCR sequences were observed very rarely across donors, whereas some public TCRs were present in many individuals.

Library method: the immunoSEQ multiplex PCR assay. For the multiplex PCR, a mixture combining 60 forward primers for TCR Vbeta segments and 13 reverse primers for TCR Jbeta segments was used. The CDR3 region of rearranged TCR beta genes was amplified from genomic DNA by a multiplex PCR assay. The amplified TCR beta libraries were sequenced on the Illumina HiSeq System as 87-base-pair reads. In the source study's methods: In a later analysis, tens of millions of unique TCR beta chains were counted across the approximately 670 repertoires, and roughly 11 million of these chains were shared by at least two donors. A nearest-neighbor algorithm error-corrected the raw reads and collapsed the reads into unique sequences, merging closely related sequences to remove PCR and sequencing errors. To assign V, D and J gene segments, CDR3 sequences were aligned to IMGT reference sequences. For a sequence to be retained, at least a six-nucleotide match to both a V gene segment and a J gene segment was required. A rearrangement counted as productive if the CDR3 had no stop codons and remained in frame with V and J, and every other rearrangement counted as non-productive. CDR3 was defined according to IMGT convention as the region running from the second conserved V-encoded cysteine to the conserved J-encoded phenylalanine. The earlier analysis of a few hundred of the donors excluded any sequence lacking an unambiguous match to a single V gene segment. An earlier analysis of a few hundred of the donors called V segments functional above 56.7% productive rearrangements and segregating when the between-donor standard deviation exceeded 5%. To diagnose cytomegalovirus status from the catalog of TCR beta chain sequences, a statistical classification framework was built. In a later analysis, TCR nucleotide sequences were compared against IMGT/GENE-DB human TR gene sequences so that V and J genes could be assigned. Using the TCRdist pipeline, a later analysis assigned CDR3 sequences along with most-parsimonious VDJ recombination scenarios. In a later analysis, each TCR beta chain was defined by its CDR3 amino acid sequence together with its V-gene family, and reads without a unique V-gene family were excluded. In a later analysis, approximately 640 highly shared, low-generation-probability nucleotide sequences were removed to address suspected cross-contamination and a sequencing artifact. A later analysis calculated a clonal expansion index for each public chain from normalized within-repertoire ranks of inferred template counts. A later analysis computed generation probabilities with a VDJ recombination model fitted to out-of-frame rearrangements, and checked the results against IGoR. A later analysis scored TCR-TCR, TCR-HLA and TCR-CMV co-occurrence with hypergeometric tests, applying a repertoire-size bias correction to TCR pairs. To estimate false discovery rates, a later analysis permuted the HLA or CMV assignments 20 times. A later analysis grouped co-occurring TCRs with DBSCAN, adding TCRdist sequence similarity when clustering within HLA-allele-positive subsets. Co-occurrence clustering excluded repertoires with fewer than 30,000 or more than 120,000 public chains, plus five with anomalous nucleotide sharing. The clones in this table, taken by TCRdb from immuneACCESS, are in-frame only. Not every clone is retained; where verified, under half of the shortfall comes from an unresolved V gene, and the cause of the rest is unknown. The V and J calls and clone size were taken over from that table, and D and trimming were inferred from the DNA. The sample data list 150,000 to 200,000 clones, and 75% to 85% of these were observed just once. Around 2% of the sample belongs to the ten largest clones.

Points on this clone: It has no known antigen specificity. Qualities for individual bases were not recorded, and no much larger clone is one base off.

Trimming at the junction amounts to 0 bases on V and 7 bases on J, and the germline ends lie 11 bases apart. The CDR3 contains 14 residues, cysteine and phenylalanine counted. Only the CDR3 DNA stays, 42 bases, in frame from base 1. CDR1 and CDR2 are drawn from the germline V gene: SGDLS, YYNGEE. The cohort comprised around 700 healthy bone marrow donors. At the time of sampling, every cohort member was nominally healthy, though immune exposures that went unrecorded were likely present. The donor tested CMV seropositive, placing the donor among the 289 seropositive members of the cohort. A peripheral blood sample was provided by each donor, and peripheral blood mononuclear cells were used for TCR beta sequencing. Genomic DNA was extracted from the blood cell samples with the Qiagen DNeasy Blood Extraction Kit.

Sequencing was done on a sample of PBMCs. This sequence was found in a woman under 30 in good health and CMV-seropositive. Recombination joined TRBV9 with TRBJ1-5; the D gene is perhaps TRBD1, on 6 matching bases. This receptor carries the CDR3 CASSVGRGGQPQHF. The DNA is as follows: TGTGCCAGCAGCGTAGGAAGGGGGGGACAGCCCCAGCATTTT. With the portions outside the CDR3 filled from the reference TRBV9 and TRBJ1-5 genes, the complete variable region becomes DSGVTQTPKHLITATGQRVTLRCSPRSGDLSVYWYQQSLDQGLQFLIQYYNGEERAKGNILERFSAQQFPDLHSELNLSSLELGDSALYFCASSVGRGGQPQHFGDGTRLSIL.